Given below is one T cell receptor (beta chain) in context. The data stem from a study of cytomegalovirus exposure and HLA in healthy donors. The CDR3 is made up of 20 amino acids. J gave up 7 bases and V 3 bases, and 21 bases lay outside the gene matches. Germline lookup yields CDR1 SGDLS and CDR2 YYNGEE. PCR primers comprised 60 Vbeta and 13 Jbeta primers. The table came from immunoSEQ multiplex PCR; TCRdb's copy has only in-frame clones and leaves some out. This repertoire shows around 170,000 clones, around 73% found once; its top ten account for 1.4%. The chain couples TRBV9 to TRBJ2-1, with 11 bases fitting TRBD2. The sequence was collected from a male donor in good health and CMV-seronegative. Input material: PBMCs. The CDR3: CASSARGGTSGRARDNEQFF. The DNA of the CDR3 is TGTGCCAGCAGCGCCCGCGGGGGGACTAGCGGCCGTGCGCGAGATAATGAGCAGTTCTTC. Supplemented by reference TRBV9 and TRBJ2-1, the full variable domain reads DSGVTQTPKHLITATGQRVTLRCSPRSGDLSVYWYQQSLDQGLQFLIQYYNGEERAKGNILERFSAQQFPDLHSELNLSSLELGDSALYFCASSARGGTSGRARDNEQFFGPGTRLTVL.